This T cell receptor beta chain was recovered during a study of T cell changes during pregnancy in multiple sclerosis (dated 2019 in TCRdb). About the study as a whole: The study looked at changes in the T cell repertoire across pregnancy in women with multiple sclerosis.

Notes on this clone: Its antigen is still unknown. The record has no base qualities; no much larger clone is one base away.

Library construction relied on the immunoSEQ multiplex PCR assay. What TCRdb holds here is the immuneACCESS table cut down to in-frame rearrangements. Part of the clones is not present; checked against another copy, under half of the missing clones reflect an unresolved V gene, and the others are unexplained. In all, the sample holds about 59,000 clones, and just under 95% of those were seen once. The ten largest make up roughly 0.35% of the sample. After removal of 4 bases from V and 6 bases from J, the junction retains 11 bases not matched to a gene. The germline V gene sets CDR1 to MNHEY and CDR2 to SVGAGI. The CDR3 holds 16 amino acids from the cysteine to the phenylalanine. Only the CDR3 DNA is retained, 48 bases long and in frame from the first base.

The specimen comprised CD4+ T cells from peripheral blood mononuclear cells, sampled before pregnancy. The chain uses TRBV6-5 and TRBJ2-1, and 8 junction bases match TRBD2. The receptor was isolated from a female donor with multiple sclerosis, enrolled in a pregnancy study. Read as DNA, the sequence is TGTGCCAGCAGTTTGCTAGCGGGTCACTTGGGCAATGAGCAGTTCTTC. It specifies CASSLLAGHLGNEQFF.